Below, 22 T cell receptor beta chains from the same sample are listed, as sequenced in a study of blood T cells in healthy people across ages (dated by TCRdb to between 2014 and 2017). The library relied on 5' RACE. Instrument on record: Illumina HiSeq 2500. A second PCR of about 6 to 11 cycles was performed with a sample-barcoded 5' primer and a J-beta primer mix. TCRdb itself trimmed the public reads at Q25 with fastp, ran MiXCR and retained productive beta chains. Every distinct CDR3 protein forms one entry, paired with its most common genes and DNA. The sample table records some 640,000 distinct CDR3 sequences; about 30% of these occur just once. Around a sixth of the sample is held by the ten biggest clonotypes. The material sequenced was blood. The source of these receptors is a woman of 80 years or more in good health.

This clonotype was seen at least ten times. The chain carries TRBV29-1 and TRBJ1-1; D is unresolved. The V end was cut by 0 bases, the J end by 6 bases, with 5 bases between. The length of the CDR3 is 11 residues. Germline CDR1 reads SQVTM; CDR2 reads ANQGSEA. For the CDR3, the DNA is TGCAGCGTTGAAGACGTGCCTGAAGCTTTCTTT. Its protein product is CSVEDVPEAFF.

The V gene is TRBV20-1, the J gene TRBJ2-1; 12 nucleotides agree with TRBD1. Germline trimming cut 6 bases from V and 9 bases from J; bases unmatched to any gene: 9. The germline V gene has CDR1 DFQATT and CDR2 SNEGSKA (reference sequence). This CDR3 is 14 amino acids long. CDR3 DNA sequence: TGCAGTGCGACCCGGGACAGGGGGCATAGTGAGCAGTTCTTC. The encoded protein is CSATRDRGHSEQFF.

With regard to this clonotype: A read error may be the cause here, since a much bigger clone is one base away. The V and J genes are TRBV7-3 and TRBJ2-1; D uncertain. CDR3 length: 13 residues. Germline CDR1 SGHTA, CDR2 FQGTGA. V was clipped by 1 base and J by 6 bases, with 7 bases between them. The CDR3 sequence: CASSLMGCNEQFF. CDR3 DNA sequence: TGTGCCAGCAGCTTAATGGGGTGCAATGAGCAGTTCTTC.

Remarks on this clonotype: This may come from a read error, since a much larger clone is one base off. This sequence joins TRBV20-1 and TRBJ1-5; possible D gene TRBD1, 5 bases. The CDR3 extends over 14 amino acids. The germline V gene encodes CDR1 DFQATT and CDR2 SNEGSKA (reference sequence). Written as DNA, the CDR3 is TGCAGTGCTAGTGGAGGGACGGGCAATCAGCCCCAGCGTTTT. This translates into CSASGGTGNQPQRF.

The table lists this clonotype with many counts. Since a much larger clone is just one base distant, this may be a read error. This chain connects TRBV7-2 to TRBJ2-1, with 7 bases identical to TRBD2. TRBJ2-7 matches the DNA end more closely, so the J call is doubtful. CDR3 size: 16 residues. The germline CDR1 and CDR2 sequences are SGHTA and FQGNSA. The CDR3 loop is CASSFMGGGSYNEQYF. CDR3 sequence (DNA): TGTGCCAGCAGCTTCATGGGCGGGGGATCCTACAATGAGCAGTACTTC.

This clonotype was counted at least ten times. This chain connects TRBV9 to TRBJ2-5, with TRBD2 identical over 8 bases. The CDR3 is 16 residues long. Germline V gives CDR1 SGDLS, CDR2 YYNGEE. Germline trimming cut 0 bases from V and 3 bases from J; bases unmatched to any gene: 7. CDR3 DNA: TGTGCCAGCAGCGTAGGCGGGGGGTTCCTGAAAGAGACCCAGTACTTC. It translates to CASSVGGGFLKETQYF.

V is TRBV12-3 or TRBV12-4 and J is TRBJ1-6, with unresolved D. The CDR3 extends over 12 amino acids. Trimming took 3 bases from V and 13 from J, leaving 10 bases between them. CDR3 residues: CASSFESSPLHF. In nucleotides, the CDR3 is TGTGCCAGCAGTTTTGAGTCTTCCCCCCTCCACTTT.

This clonotype was counted ten times or more. J is TRBJ1-1 and V is TRBV27, with TRBD1 matching over 10 bases. The germline V gene encodes CDR1 MNHEY and CDR2 SMNVEV (reference sequence). The CDR3 covers 14 residues. Germline trimming cut 5 bases from V and 7 bases from J; bases unmatched to any gene: 7. DNA of the CDR3: TGTGCCAGCAGTCCTCGGACAGGGGGGAGTGAAGCTTTCTTT. Translated: CASSPRTGGSEAFF.

This chain joins TRBV28 and TRBJ2-7, with D hard to call. The V gene's germline CDR1 is MDHEN and CDR2 SYDVKM. The V end lost 7 bases, the J end lost 2 bases, and 12 bases lay between the germline ends. The CDR3 is made up of 13 amino acids. CDR3 region: CASTALTPYEQYF. The CDR3 DNA is TGTGCCAGCACCGCCCTGACACCCTACGAGCAGTACTTC.

The chain couples TRBV10-2 to TRBJ1-1, with D unclear. The V gene's germline CDR1 is WSHSY and CDR2 SAAADI. The V gene lost 7 bases and the J gene lost 1 base, with 10 bases spanning the gap. CDR3 size: 13 residues. The CDR3 DNA is TGCGCCAGCACGGGAACTTCGAACACTGAAGCTTTCTTT. Its translation: CASTGTSNTEAFF.

This clonotype was seen repeatedly, ten times or more. CDR3 bases: TGCAGTGCTGCTGACACTTACTATGGCTACACCTTC. Protein: CSAADTYYGYTF. This chain uses TRBV20-1 with TRBJ1-2; no clear D gene. This CDR3 region has 12 residues. CDR1 is DFQATT, CDR2 SNEGSKA, per germline (reference sequence). V was trimmed by 5 bases and J by 3 bases, leaving 10 bases between them.

In the case of this clonotype: One end of the junction does not line up with germline, which may come from a read error. This chain connects TRBV25-1 to TRBJ1-1; 7 bases line up with TRBD1. Per germline, CDR1 MGHDK and CDR2 SYGVNS. The CDR3 extends over 13 amino acids. The CDR3 DNA reads TGTGCCGGCAGTAGAGCCGGGACAGTTGAAGCTTTCTTT. Amino acids: CAGSRAGTVEAFF. Combining the CDR3 with reference TRBV25-1 and TRBJ1-1 gives the whole variable domain EADIYQTPRYLVIGTGKKITLECSQTMGHDKMYWYQQDPGMELHLIHYSYGVNSTEKGDLSSESTVSRIRTEHFPLTLESARPSHTSQYLCAGSRAGTVEAFFGQGTRLTVV.

This clonotype was found many times. The chain couples TRBV6-1 to TRBJ2-7, with TRBD2 matching over 11 bases. V was clipped by 6 bases and J by 5 bases; unmatched bases: 9. This CDR3 spans 15 amino acids. Germline V gene lookup returns CDR1 MNHNS and CDR2 SASEGT. This CDR3 reads CASSHSGGEVHEQYF. The CDR3 coding sequence is TGTGCCAGCAGCCATAGCGGGGGGGAGGTCCACGAGCAGTACTTC.

This chain uses TRBV6-6 with TRBJ2-2, with 8 nucleotides matching TRBD1. CDR3 length equals 17 residues. Germline loops: CDR1 MNHNY, CDR2 SVGAGI (reference sequence). Germline trimming cut 5 bases from V and 3 bases from J; bases unmatched to any gene: 11. DNA of the CDR3: TGTGCCAGCAGTCCCGGCTCAGGGGGCATTGACACCGGGGAGCTGTTTTTT. This sequence encodes CASSPGSGGIDTGELFF.

The table lists this clonotype with many counts. The chain couples TRBV7-9 to TRBJ1-2; 10 positions agree with TRBD1. Losses at the gene ends were 4 bases for V and 6 bases for J; bases not matched to a gene: 5. Germline values: CDR1 SEHNR, CDR2 FQNEAQ (reference sequence). CDR3 length: 14 residues. The DNA for the CDR3 is TGTGCCAGCAGCTGGCTAGGGACAGGGGATGGCTACACCTTC. The encoded protein is CASSWLGTGDGYTF.

This clonotype was counted a single time. The chain employs TRBV11-2 and TRBJ1-2, with D uncertain. This CDR3 region has 13 residues. Trimming stripped 8 bases from V and 4 bases from J, with 14 bases between. Germline loops: CDR1 SGHAT, CDR2 FQNNGV. The CDR3 bases are TGTGCCAGCGCCATAGACGGAGTCTATGGCTACACCTTC. This translates into CASAIDGVYGYTF. The full variable domain, with the rest looked up from reference TRBV11-2 and TRBJ1-2, is EAGVAQSPRYKIIEKRQSVAFWCNPISGHATLYWYQQILGQGPKLLIQFQNNGVVDDSQLPKDRFSAERLKGVDSTLKIQPAKLEDSAVYLCASAIDGVYGYTFGSGTRLTVV.

On this clonotype itself: Possible read error: a much larger clone is one base away. J is TRBJ2-5 and V is TRBV4-3; 10 bases match TRBD2. The junction had 21 bases not matched to a gene; V was cut back by 0 bases and J by 11 bases. This CDR3 has 19 amino acids. Germline V gene lookup returns CDR1 LGHNA and CDR2 YSLEER. The CDR3 is CASSQEWRTSGVRSYKQYF. The DNA of the CDR3 is TGCGCCAGCAGCCAAGAGTGGAGAACTAGCGGGGTAAGATCCTACAAGCAGTACTTC.

Details on this clonotype: A read error is possible here, since a much larger clone lies one base away. The rearrangement uses TRBV7-2 and TRBJ2-1; no clear D. There are 16 residues in the CDR3. Germline V gene lookup returns CDR1 SGHTA and CDR2 FQGNSA. With 5 bases removed from V and 0 bases from J, the gap between germline ends came to 14 bases. CDR3 in DNA: TGTGCCAGCAGCCGGAGAAGTGATACCTCCTACAATGAGCAGTTCTTC. This encodes CASSRRSDTSYNEQFF.

A remark on this clonotype: This may stem from a read error, because a much larger clone lies one nucleotide away. Because the CDR3 is missing its conserved closing phenylalanine or tryptophan, this is likely a read error. CDR3 DNA sequence: TGTGCCAGCAGTTCGGAACTAGAAGGAGAGACCCAGTACGTC. Amino acid sequence: CASSSELEGETQYV. The V call is TRBV12-3 or TRBV12-4, the J call TRBJ2-5; perhaps TRBD2 as D (5 bases). V dropped 4 bases and J dropped 4 bases, with 13 bases sitting between them. The CDR3 spans 14 residues.

This rearrangement joins TRBV5-1 to TRBJ2-1, with 7 bases lining up with TRBD2. This CDR3 contains 16 residues. The germline V gene encodes CDR1 SGHRS and CDR2 YFSETQ. V was pared by 0 bases and J by 8 bases, with 11 bases of the junction left unmatched. Written as DNA, the CDR3 is TGCGCCAGCAGCTTGGACAGGCCGGGGGGAAGGGATGAGCAGTTCTTC. The encoded protein is CASSLDRPGGRDEQFF.

In regard to this clonotype: A read error may explain this, as a much larger clone is one base away. J is TRBJ1-2 and V is TRBV6-5, with D possibly matching TRBD1 (6 bases). The CDR3 contains 14 residues. CDR1 MNHEY and CDR2 SVGAGI come from the germline V gene. CDR3 in amino acids: CAGSYGGPTGGYTF. The CDR3, as DNA: TGTGCCGGCAGTTACGGGGGGCCAACGGGAGGCTACACCTTC.

The table lists this clonotype with many counts. The chain joins TRBV6-1 to TRBJ2-1; 10 positions match TRBD2. V lost 8 bases and J lost 7; bases outside the gene matches: 5. Per the germline V gene, CDR1 is MNHNS and CDR2 is SASEGT. The CDR3 extends over 13 amino acids. As DNA, the CDR3 is TGTGCCAGCGCCCTAGCGGGGGAAAATGAGCAGTTCTTC. Residues: CASALAGENEQFF.